This T cell receptor (beta chain) comes out of a study of monozygotic twins with inflammatory bowel disease. Notes on the study in general: Cells of different T cell subtypes could not be told apart. The sharing of clonotypes with others was lower in IBD patients than in healthy twins, especially with disease activity.

Concerning this clonotype itself: Antigen: not known.

TCRdb re-called the 5' RACE reads; one entry per CDR3 protein, DNA not given. The sample has 400,000 to 500,000 distinct CDR3 sequences. The V gene's germline CDR1 is MNHEY and CDR2 SVGEGT. The CDR3 extends over 13 amino acids. This TCR derives from a human donor with ulcerative colitis or Crohn's disease, or a healthy co-twin of an affected twin (not recorded which). Sequencing used blood. This chain connects TRBV6-2 or TRBV6-3 to TRBJ1-2. CDR3 region: CASSYRYGNGYTF.